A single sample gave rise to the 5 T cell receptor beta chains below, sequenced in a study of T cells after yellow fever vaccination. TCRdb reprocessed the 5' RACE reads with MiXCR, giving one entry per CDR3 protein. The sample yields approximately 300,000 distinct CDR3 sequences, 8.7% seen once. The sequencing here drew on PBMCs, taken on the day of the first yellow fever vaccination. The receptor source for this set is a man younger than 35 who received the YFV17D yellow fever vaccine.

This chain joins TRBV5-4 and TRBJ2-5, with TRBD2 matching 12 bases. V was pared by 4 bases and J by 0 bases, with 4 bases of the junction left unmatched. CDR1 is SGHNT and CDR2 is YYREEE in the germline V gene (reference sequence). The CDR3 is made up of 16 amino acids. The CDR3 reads CASSPWTSGNQETQYF. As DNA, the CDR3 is TGTGCCAGCAGCCCATGGACTAGCGGGAACCAAGAGACCCAGTACTTC. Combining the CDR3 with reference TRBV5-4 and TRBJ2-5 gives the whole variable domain ETGVTQSPTHLIKTRGQQVTLRCSSQSGHNTVSWYQQALGQGPQFIFQYYREEENGRGNFPPRFSGLQFPNYSSELNVNALELDDSALYLCASSPWTSGNQETQYFGPGTRLLVL.

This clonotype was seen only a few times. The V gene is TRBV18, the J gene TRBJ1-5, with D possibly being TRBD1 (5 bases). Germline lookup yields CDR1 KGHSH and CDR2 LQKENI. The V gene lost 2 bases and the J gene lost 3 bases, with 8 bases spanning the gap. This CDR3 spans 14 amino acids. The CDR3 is CASSPSRDNQPQHF. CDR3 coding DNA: TGTGCCAGCTCACCAAGCAGGGACAATCAGCCCCAGCATTTT.

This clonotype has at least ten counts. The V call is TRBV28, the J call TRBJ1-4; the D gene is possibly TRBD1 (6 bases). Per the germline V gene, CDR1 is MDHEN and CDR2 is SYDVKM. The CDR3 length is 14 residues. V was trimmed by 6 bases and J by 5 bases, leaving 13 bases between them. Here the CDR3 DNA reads TGTGCCAGCAGCACAGGGCCTCTCAATGAAAAACTGTTTTTT. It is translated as CASSTGPLNEKLFF.

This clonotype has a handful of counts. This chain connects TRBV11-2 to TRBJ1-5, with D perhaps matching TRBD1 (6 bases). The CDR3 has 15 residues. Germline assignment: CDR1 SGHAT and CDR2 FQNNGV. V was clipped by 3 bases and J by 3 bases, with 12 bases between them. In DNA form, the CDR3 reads TGTGCCAGCAGCTTTGGAGGGGGAGTCAATCAGCCCCAGCATTTT. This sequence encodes CASSFGGGVNQPQHF.

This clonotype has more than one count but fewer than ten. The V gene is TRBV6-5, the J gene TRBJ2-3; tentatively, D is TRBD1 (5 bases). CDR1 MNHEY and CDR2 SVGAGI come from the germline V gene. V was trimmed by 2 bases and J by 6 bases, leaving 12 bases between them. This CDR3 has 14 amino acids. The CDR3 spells CASSYGQGIDTQYF. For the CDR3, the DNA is TGTGCCAGCAGTTACGGGCAGGGAATCGATACGCAGTATTTT.